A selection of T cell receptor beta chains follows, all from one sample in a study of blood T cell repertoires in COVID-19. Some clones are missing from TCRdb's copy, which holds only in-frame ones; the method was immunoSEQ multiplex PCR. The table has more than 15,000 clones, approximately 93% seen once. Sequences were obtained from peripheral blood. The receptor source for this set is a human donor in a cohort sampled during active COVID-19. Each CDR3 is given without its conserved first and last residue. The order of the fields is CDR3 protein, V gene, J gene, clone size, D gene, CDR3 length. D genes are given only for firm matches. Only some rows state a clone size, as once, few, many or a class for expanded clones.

cdr3_aa: ASSLGGGSLEQY; v_call: TRBV13; j_call: TRBJ2-7; clone_size: NA; d_call: TRBD2; cdr3_length: 12
cdr3_aa: ASSLGQGALGTEAF; v_call: TRBV5-1; j_call: TRBJ1-1; clone_size: once; d_call: TRBD1; cdr3_length: 14
cdr3_aa: ASRTSGRETQY; v_call: TRBV2; j_call: TRBJ2-5; clone_size: NA; d_call: TRBD2; cdr3_length: 11
cdr3_aa: ASSIARVRPVFLMNTEAF; v_call: TRBV19; j_call: TRBJ1-1; clone_size: NA; d_call: NA; cdr3_length: 18
cdr3_aa: ASTPEGSYEQY; v_call: TRBV7-9; j_call: TRBJ2-7; clone_size: NA; d_call: NA; cdr3_length: 11
cdr3_aa: ASSAGTGFGELF; v_call: TRBV2; j_call: TRBJ2-2; clone_size: NA; d_call: TRBD1; cdr3_length: 12
cdr3_aa: ASSYLTGPYEQY; v_call: TRBV6-2/TRBV6-3; j_call: TRBJ2-7; clone_size: once; d_call: TRBD1; cdr3_length: 12
cdr3_aa: TSNDSLARSRGSYNSPLH; v_call: TRBV1; j_call: TRBJ1-6; clone_size: NA; d_call: NA; cdr3_length: 18
cdr3_aa: ASSYTNTGELF; v_call: TRBV11-2; j_call: TRBJ2-2; clone_size: few; d_call: NA; cdr3_length: 11
cdr3_aa: ASRSPGTGYTGELF; v_call: TRBV19; j_call: TRBJ2-2; clone_size: NA; d_call: TRBD1; cdr3_length: 14
cdr3_aa: ASSISGGALPDTQY; v_call: TRBV7-3; j_call: TRBJ2-3; clone_size: NA; d_call: TRBD2; cdr3_length: 14
cdr3_aa: ASSFARSGPYEQY; v_call: TRBV11-2; j_call: TRBJ2-7; clone_size: NA; d_call: NA; cdr3_length: 13
cdr3_aa: SVGVGEQF; v_call: TRBV29-1; j_call: TRBJ2-1; clone_size: NA; d_call: NA; cdr3_length: 8
cdr3_aa: ASSFKAGDGYT; v_call: TRBV12-3/TRBV12-4; j_call: TRBJ1-2; clone_size: NA; d_call: NA; cdr3_length: 11
cdr3_aa: ASSFGSGLVYDQY; v_call: TRBV27; j_call: TRBJ2-7; clone_size: few; d_call: TRBD2; cdr3_length: 13
cdr3_aa: ASSPRDRVFGGVYEQY; v_call: TRBV5-8; j_call: TRBJ2-7; clone_size: NA; d_call: TRBD1; cdr3_length: 16
cdr3_aa: ASSDYPGLATDTQY; v_call: TRBV19; j_call: TRBJ2-3; clone_size: NA; d_call: TRBD2; cdr3_length: 14
cdr3_aa: ASSSRVGTEAF; v_call: TRBV11-3; j_call: TRBJ1-1; clone_size: NA; d_call: NA; cdr3_length: 11
cdr3_aa: ASSLGLTSGPGEQY; v_call: TRBV7-6; j_call: TRBJ2-7; clone_size: once; d_call: TRBD2; cdr3_length: 14
cdr3_aa: SPGGSFEQF; v_call: TRBV20-1; j_call: TRBJ2-1; clone_size: NA; d_call: NA; cdr3_length: 9
cdr3_aa: ASSPPAPGLGGGQY; v_call: TRBV7-9; j_call: TRBJ2-5; clone_size: once; d_call: TRBD2; cdr3_length: 14
cdr3_aa: ASSAAGGTGIYSNQPQH; v_call: TRBV7-9; j_call: TRBJ1-5; clone_size: NA; d_call: TRBD1; cdr3_length: 17
cdr3_aa: ASSRLRSEQF; v_call: TRBV19; j_call: TRBJ2-1; clone_size: NA; d_call: NA; cdr3_length: 10
cdr3_aa: ASSQERRSGSYEQY; v_call: TRBV4-1; j_call: TRBJ2-7; clone_size: NA; d_call: NA; cdr3_length: 14
cdr3_aa: ASSARRVLSSYNSPLH; v_call: TRBV11-2; j_call: TRBJ1-6; clone_size: NA; d_call: NA; cdr3_length: 16
cdr3_aa: ASSGGGMPHGYT; v_call: TRBV10-2; j_call: TRBJ1-2; clone_size: NA; d_call: NA; cdr3_length: 12
cdr3_aa: ASSFRLAGELDTQY; v_call: TRBV11-3; j_call: TRBJ2-3; clone_size: NA; d_call: TRBD2; cdr3_length: 14
cdr3_aa: AWSFREVYEQY; v_call: TRBV30; j_call: TRBJ2-7; clone_size: NA; d_call: TRBD2; cdr3_length: 11